Shown below are 12 T cell receptor beta chains from a single sample sequenced in a study of T cell changes during pregnancy in multiple sclerosis. Libraries were prepared by immunoSEQ multiplex PCR; TCRdb keeps only in-frame clonotypes and omits some of them. The table records about 58,000 clones, 90% to 95% of them present only once. The source material was CD8+ T cells from peripheral blood mononuclear cells, sampled in the second trimester of pregnancy. The source is a female donor with multiple sclerosis, enrolled in a pregnancy study.

The V call is TRBV15, the J call TRBJ2-2, with 7 nucleotides matching TRBD2. The trim removed 6 bases at V and 7 bases at J, leaving 8 bases unmatched. Germline V gene sequence: CDR1 LNHNV, CDR2 YYDKDF (reference sequence). The CDR3 consists of 14 residues. CDR3 sequence: CATRPGGVFGELFF. Written as DNA, the CDR3 is TGTGCCACCAGACCGGGAGGCGTCTTCGGGGAGCTGTTTTTT.

The rearrangement joins TRBV27 to TRBJ2-3; TRBD1 matches 7 bases. Germline trimming cut 5 bases from V and 3 bases from J; bases unmatched to any gene: 11. The CDR3 is 16 residues long. Germline CDR1 is MNHEY and CDR2 is SMNVEV (reference sequence). The CDR3 reads CASSPARGKGTDTQYF. The CDR3 bases are TGTGCCAGCAGTCCCGCCAGGGGGAAAGGTACAGATACGCAGTATTTT.

The V call is TRBV29-1, the J call TRBJ2-1; 7 bases fit TRBD1. The V gene's germline CDR1 is SQVTM and CDR2 ANQGSEA. The CDR3 runs 15 residues. With 5 bases clipped from V and 3 bases from J, the junction kept 10 bases outside the gene matches. The CDR3 region is CSVPFTGTDYNEQFF. The CDR3 DNA sequence: TGCAGCGTTCCCTTTACCGGGACAGACTACAATGAGCAGTTCTTC.

This chain links TRBV19 with TRBJ1-5; 9 bases match TRBD1. CDR1 and CDR2 (germline): LNHDA, SQIVND (reference sequence). V lost 4 bases, J lost 5 bases, and 12 bases stayed unmatched. The CDR3 consists of 17 residues. The CDR3 sequence: CASSTRPGQGKDQPQHF. The CDR3 bases are TGTGCCAGTAGTACGAGACCGGGACAGGGAAAGGATCAGCCCCAGCATTTT.

The rearrangement joins TRBV27 to TRBJ1-5; the D gene is possibly TRBD1 (6 bases). CDR3 length: 15 residues. Germline V gene data show CDR1 as MNHEY and CDR2 as SMNVEV (reference sequence). With 5 bases removed from V and 0 bases from J, the gap between germline ends came to 11 bases. This CDR3 reads CASSPGHHSNQPQHF. In DNA form, the CDR3 reads TGTGCCAGCAGTCCGGGACACCATAGCAATCAGCCCCAGCATTTT.

The chain joins TRBV7-2 to TRBJ1-6; TRBD1 agrees at 7 bases. Germline V lookup: CDR1 SGHTA, CDR2 FQGNSA. Losses at the gene ends were 5 bases for V and 7 bases for J; bases not matched to a gene: 8. The CDR3 covers 15 residues. The CDR3 here is CASSEFPGQNSPLHF. The DNA for the CDR3 is TGTGCCAGCAGCGAATTTCCGGGACAGAATTCACCCCTCCACTTT.

The chain joins TRBV6-1 to TRBJ2-7; 12 nucleotides agree with TRBD2. Germline V CDR1 and CDR2: MNHNS, SASEGT. The V and J ends lost 0 bases and 6 bases, in that order; junction bases with no gene match: 9. The CDR3 extends over 17 amino acids. CDR3: CASSEARLAGEEGEQYF. For the CDR3, the DNA is TGTGCCAGCAGTGAAGCCAGACTAGCGGGAGAGGAAGGCGAGCAGTACTTC.

This chain connects TRBV11-2 to TRBJ2-7, with 10 bases identical to TRBD1. The CDR3 has 16 amino acids. Germline trimming cut 2 bases from V and 5 bases from J; bases unmatched to any gene: 9. Germline values: CDR1 SGHAT, CDR2 FQNNGV. CDR3 DNA: TGTGCCAGCAGCTTATTAGTGGCTGGGACAGGGGACGAGCAGTACTTC. This sequence encodes CASSLLVAGTGDEQYF.

The rearrangement uses TRBV4-2 and TRBJ1-5, with no clear D. This CDR3 is 17 amino acids long. V dropped 0 bases and J dropped 4 bases, with 16 bases sitting between them. Germline assignment: CDR1 LGHNA and CDR2 YNFKEQ. The CDR3 nucleotides are TGTGCCAGCAGCCAAGATATGTCCACGGAGGTAAATCAGCCCCAGCATTTT. Amino acids: CASSQDMSTEVNQPQHF.

V is TRBV7-2 and J is TRBJ1-1; weak D call: TRBD1 (5 bases). CDR1 is SGHTA and CDR2 is FQGNSA in the germline V gene. This CDR3 contains 13 residues. V was pared by 8 bases and J by 0 bases, with 10 bases between. In DNA, the CDR3 is TGTGCCAGCCAGTGGGGCGTGAACACTGAAGCTTTCTTT. Translation: CASQWGVNTEAFF.

The V call is TRBV4-1, the J call TRBJ2-3; 8 bases agree with TRBD1. J lost 7 bases, V lost 0 bases, and 6 bases had no gene match. Germline loops: CDR1 MGHRA, CDR2 YSYEKL. The CDR3 contains 15 residues. CDR3 amino acids: CASSQDRGRGHTQYF. The CDR3 DNA is TGCGCCAGCAGCCAAGATCGGGGCAGGGGGCATACGCAGTATTTT.

This rearrangement joins TRBV5-1 to TRBJ2-5; TRBD2 matches 14 bases. V was pared by 2 bases and J by 5 bases, with 8 bases of the junction left unmatched. The CDR3 extends over 17 amino acids. Germline V gene lookup returns CDR1 SGHRS and CDR2 YFSETQ. CDR3 amino acids: CASSLRLAGGSSETQYF. CDR3 nucleotide sequence: TGCGCCAGCAGCTTAAGACTAGCGGGGGGGTCCTCGGAGACCCAGTACTTC.